The sequence of this T cell receptor (beta chain) was determined in a study of follicular helper T cells after annual influenza vaccination. On the study more broadly: For some subjects, blood spans the 2013-2014, 2014-2015 and 2015-2016 annual vaccinations. Study findings and constraints: Day 7 ICOS+CD38+ clones later appeared mostly in ICOS-CD38- cTfh. The much larger non-cTfh compartments may have been undersampled.

The time point denotes: 2015-2016 season, 7 days after influenza vaccination. Adults received seasonal inactivated influenza vaccine, with sorted blood CD4 subsets sequenced before and after. In the case of this clone: Its antigen is unidentified.

The germline gives CDR1 SGHTA, CDR2 FQGNSA. The V end was cut by 1 base, the J end by 1 base, with 10 bases between. The CDR3 covers 15 residues. TCRdb keeps only in-frame clones here, not all; method: immunoSEQ multiplex PCR. The table lists nearly 7,000 clones, around 80% of them singletons. The rearrangement uses TRBV7-2 and TRBJ1-1; D is unclear. This specimen was CXCR5- memory CD4+ T cells sorted from blood, taken 7 days after influenza vaccination. This receptor was identified in an adult who received the influenza vaccine. CDR3 DNA: TGTGCCAGCAGCTTAGTAGAGAAACCGAACACTGAAGCTTTCTTT. Protein: CASSLVEKPNTEAFF.